This T cell receptor (beta chain) was identified during a study of T cells after yellow fever vaccination. TCRdb itself ran the 5' RACE reads through MiXCR, one entry per CDR3 protein. The sample has about 550,000 distinct CDR3 sequences, over 15% seen once. The study, taken as a whole, reports: Researchers noted that a small share of clonotypes showed up in both CD4 and CD8 compartments.

This clonotype has only a few counts. Its cognate antigen is unknown. The CDR3 has 11 amino acids. V lost 7 bases and J 7 bases, leaving 11 bases between the germline ends. The sequence was collected from a man aged 30 to 39 who received the YFV17D yellow fever vaccine. This specimen was PBMCs, taken 15 days after the yellow fever booster vaccination. The chain combines TRBV12-3 or TRBV12-4 with TRBJ2-7; possibly TRBD2 for D (5 bases). Here the CDR3 reads CASTDRGEQYF. The CDR3 nucleotides are TGTGCCAGCACCGACCGAGGGGAGCAGTACTTC.